The clone carrying this T cell receptor (beta chain) was counted many times. These data originate in a study of T cell repertoires in cytomegalovirus infection. The junction had 6 bases not matched to a gene; V was cut back by 5 bases and J by 6 bases. The CDR3 loop spans 14 amino acids. TCRdb itself ran the reads through MiXCR, one entry per CDR3 protein. The table lists 400,000 to 550,000 distinct CDR3 sequences, about 11% of them singletons. This clonotype was sampled from a human donor in good health (CMV status not recorded). Some clones in this sample may be carry-over from other donors' samples. The material sequenced was PBMCs. The gene calls are TRBV12-3 or TRBV12-4 and TRBJ2-3; 9 positions agree with TRBD2. Here the CDR3 reads CASSEAGGSDTQYF. The CDR3, as DNA: TGTGCCAGCAGTGAGGCGGGGGGGTCGGATACGCAGTATTTT.